The TCR beta chain described here comes from a study of blood T cells in healthy people across ages. Sample-barcoded 5' priming and a J-beta primer mix drove a second PCR of roughly 6 to 12 cycles. One entry per CDR3 protein results from TCRdb running MiXCR on the 5' RACE reads. The sample carries under 1,100,000 distinct CDR3 sequences, approximately 26% recorded once. For every donor, a draw yielded around 10 milliliters of peripheral blood. The authors isolated at least 7 million PBMCs per sample. This clonotype was observed a few times. CDR1 is LGHNA and CDR2 is YNFKEQ in the germline V gene. This CDR3 is 12 amino acids long. These data were also filed under a second study, of T cells of mothers and their children. From that paper: With unrelated pairs as the comparison, related mother-child pairs had a slightly higher overlap that was not significant. Across the analysis, no persistent microchimeric T cell clones were detected.

This sequence originates from a girl aged 2-10 years in good health. The genes are TRBV4-2 and TRBJ2-1; D unclear. The tail of the sequence fits TRBJ2-7 better, so the J call may be wrong. Sequencing used blood. The CDR3 reads CASSQVGGEQYF. CDR3 bases: TGTGCCAGCAGCCAAGTTGGTGGAGAGCAGTACTTC.